The clone carrying this T cell receptor (beta chain) has only a few counts. The CDR3 consists of 14 residues. From germline, CDR1 is MDHEN and CDR2 SYDVKM. V lost 5 bases and J 4 bases, leaving 11 bases between the germline ends. This entry belongs to a study of blood T cell repertoires in COVID-19. Study at large: Samples of COVID-19 (acute and convalescent) were obtained from the United States, Italy and Spain.

In the original workflow: Using reference gene primer amplification, nucleated cell counts were estimated. The assay was immunoSEQ multiplex PCR, and TCRdb's table has in-frame clones only and misses some. That table gives V, J and clone size, and the DNA gave D and trimming. The top ten hold 9.5% to 15% of the sample, which has about 220,000 clones, more than 70% seen once. The sequence was collected from a human donor in a cohort sampled during active COVID-19. The sample comprised peripheral blood. The V and J genes are TRBV28 and TRBJ1-4; D unclear. The CDR3 coding sequence is TGTGCCAGCAGTACACGGAGCCTTAATGAAAAACTGTTTTTT. This encodes CASSTRSLNEKLFF.